Listed here are 7 T cell receptor beta chains from one sample, sequenced in a study of cytomegalovirus exposure and HLA in healthy donors. 13 Jbeta primers and 60 Vbeta primers were used for the PCR. The method was immunoSEQ multiplex PCR; TCRdb's version includes in-frame clones alone and lacks a portion of them. Among some 120,000 clones listed, 76% were seen once. The sequencing input was PBMCs. The origin of the receptors is a man aged 50 to 59 in good health and CMV-seronegative.

The genes are TRBV27 and TRBJ2-1; D call uncertain. CDR1 and CDR2 (germline): MNHEY, SMNVEV (reference sequence). The CDR3 consists of 15 residues. V was cut by 4 bases and J by 3 bases, with 13 bases left in between. CDR3: CASSSRDTDYNEQFF. The CDR3 DNA reads TGTGCCAGCAGTTCAAGAGACACCGACTACAATGAGCAGTTCTTC.

V gene TRBV18 combines with J gene TRBJ1-1; no reliable D call. V gave up 2 bases and J gave up 2 bases, with 12 bases separating them. The CDR3 length is 15 residues. Germline V gene data show CDR1 as KGHSH and CDR2 as LQKENI. The chain's CDR3 is CASSPTGRVNTEAFF. The CDR3 coding sequence is TGTGCCAGCTCACCAACCGGTCGAGTAAACACTGAAGCTTTCTTT.

This chain connects TRBV7-9 to TRBJ2-1; D may be TRBD2 (5 bases). The CDR3 is made up of 14 amino acids. Trimming left V 4 bases short and J 9 bases short, with 16 bases between. The germline gives CDR1 SEHNR, CDR2 FQNEAQ (reference sequence). The CDR3 here is CASSSPSGGSEQFF. The CDR3 DNA is TGTGCCAGCAGCTCCCCCTCAGGAGGTAGTGAGCAGTTCTTC. The whole variable domain, remainder taken from reference TRBV7-9 and TRBJ2-1, is DTGVSQNPRHKITKRGQNVTFRCDPISEHNRLYWYRQTLGQGPEFLTYFQNEAQLEKSRLLSDRFSAERPKGSFSTLEIQRTEQGDSAMYLCASSSPSGGSEQFFGPGTRLTVL.

V is TRBV9 and J is TRBJ2-3, with D hard to call. Germline V gives CDR1 SGDLS, CDR2 YYNGEE. Between the trimmed V and J ends, which lost 2 bases and 0 bases, there was a span of 7 bases. The CDR3 is made up of 14 amino acids. CDR3 amino acids: CASSVAESTDTQYF. CDR3 nucleotide sequence: TGTGCCAGCAGCGTGGCAGAAAGCACAGATACGCAGTATTTT.

J is TRBJ1-4 and V is TRBV6-1, with TRBD1 as a possible D gene (6 bases). Germline assignment: CDR1 MNHNS and CDR2 SASEGT. The ends were cut back, 5 bases at V and 8 bases at J, with 15 bases in the middle. The CDR3 contains 14 residues. CDR3: CASSIQLDREKLFF. CDR3 coding DNA: TGTGCCAGCAGTATCCAACTGGACAGAGAAAAACTGTTTTTT.

The CDR3 spells CASSQDRIGQGQSGYTF. The CDR3 DNA reads TGTGCCAGCAGCCAAGATAGGATAGGACAGGGTCAAAGTGGCTACACCTTC. This chain uses TRBV14 with TRBJ1-2; 8 bases match TRBD1. This CDR3 has 17 amino acids. The V gene end was trimmed by 0 bases and the J gene end by 7 bases; junction bases not matched to a gene: 13. CDR1 and CDR2 from the germline V gene are SGHDN and FVKESK.

The rearrangement joins TRBV6-1 to TRBJ1-1, with 7 bases identical to TRBD1. This CDR3 comprises 13 residues. The germline gives CDR1 MNHNS, CDR2 SASEGT. J gave up 6 bases and V 4 bases, and 5 bases lay outside the gene matches. This chain's CDR3 is CASSADRDAEAFF. The CDR3 DNA is TGTGCCAGCAGTGCAGACAGGGACGCTGAAGCTTTCTTT.